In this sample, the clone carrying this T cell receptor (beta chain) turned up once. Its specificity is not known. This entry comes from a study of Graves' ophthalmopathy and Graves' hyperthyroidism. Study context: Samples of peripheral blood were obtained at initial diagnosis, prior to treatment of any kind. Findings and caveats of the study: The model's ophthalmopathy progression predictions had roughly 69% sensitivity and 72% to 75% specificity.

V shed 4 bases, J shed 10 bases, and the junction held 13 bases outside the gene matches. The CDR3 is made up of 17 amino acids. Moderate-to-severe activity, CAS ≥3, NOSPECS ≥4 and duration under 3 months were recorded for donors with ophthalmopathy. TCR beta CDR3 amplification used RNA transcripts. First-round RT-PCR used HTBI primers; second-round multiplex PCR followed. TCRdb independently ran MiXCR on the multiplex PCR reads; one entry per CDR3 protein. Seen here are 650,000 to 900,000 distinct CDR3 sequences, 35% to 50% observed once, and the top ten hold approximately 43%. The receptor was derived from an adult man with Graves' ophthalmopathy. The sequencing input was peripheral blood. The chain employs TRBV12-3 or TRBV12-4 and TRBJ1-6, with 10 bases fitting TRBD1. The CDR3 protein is CASSYGGRDRGYSPLHF. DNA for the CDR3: TGTGCCAGCAGTTACGGGGGCCGGGACAGGGGATACTCACCCCTCCACTTT.